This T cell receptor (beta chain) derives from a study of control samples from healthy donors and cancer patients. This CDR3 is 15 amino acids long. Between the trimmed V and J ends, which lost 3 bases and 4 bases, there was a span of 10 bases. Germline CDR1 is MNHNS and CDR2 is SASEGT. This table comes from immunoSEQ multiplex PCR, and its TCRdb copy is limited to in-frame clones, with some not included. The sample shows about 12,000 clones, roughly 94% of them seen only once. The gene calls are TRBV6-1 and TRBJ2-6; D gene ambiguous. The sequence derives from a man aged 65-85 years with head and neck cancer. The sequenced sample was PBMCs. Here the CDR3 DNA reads TGTGCCAGCAGTGATAGCTCGACCGGGGCCAACGTCCTGACTTTC. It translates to CASSDSSTGANVLTF.